Below are 14 T cell receptor beta chains sequenced from a single sample in a study of sequential checkpoint blockade in melanoma. Using immunoSEQ multiplex PCR, the repertoire was profiled, and TCRdb retains in-frame clones only, with some absent. The repertoire includes almost 3,000 clones, less than 20% of them detected once, and over 12% sits in the top ten. This sample's treatment: randomized to nivolumab then ipilimumab (arm A) or the reverse (arm B). The material was tumor tissue (inferred from file names), obtained from a patient given nivolumab and ipilimumab in sequence. These receptors all stem from a human donor with melanoma.

The rearrangement joins TRBV5-1 to TRBJ2-3; D ambiguous. The V and J ends lost 8 bases and 2 bases respectively, with 15 bases between them. Per the germline V gene, CDR1 is SGHRS and CDR2 is YFSETQ. This CDR3 contains 14 residues. The CDR3 bases are TGCGCCAGTCAGGCCACCGTTGACACAGATACGCAGTATTTT. Translation gives CASQATVDTDTQYF.

The V call is TRBV11-3, the J call TRBJ2-3; a possible D gene is TRBD1 (6 bases). Germline CDR1 SGHNT, CDR2 YENEEA. V lost 5 bases and J lost 1, with 10 bases in between. The CDR3 is 14 residues long. CDR3 DNA: TGTGCCAGCAGCCAGAACAGGGGCACAGATACGCAGTATTTT. It yields the protein CASSQNRGTDTQYF.

This clone is a singleton in its sample. The V gene is TRBV15, the J gene TRBJ2-6; TRBD1 might be the D (5 bases). CDR1 LNHNV and CDR2 YYDKDF come from the germline V gene (reference sequence). V gave up 3 bases and J gave up 4 bases, with 10 bases separating them. The CDR3 is 15 amino acids. CDR3 sequence (DNA): TGTGCCACCAGCAGTGCAGGGTCCGGGGCCAACGTCCTGACTTTC. It codes for CATSSAGSGANVLTF.

The chain's CDR3 is CATTPLPNTEAFF. DNA of the CDR3: TGTGCCACTACCCCGTTGCCGAACACTGAAGCTTTCTTT. The chain recombines TRBV19 with TRBJ1-1; no clear D gene. Between the trimmed V and J ends, which lost 10 bases and 1 base, there was a span of 13 bases. This CDR3 spans 13 amino acids. In germline, CDR1 is LNHDA, CDR2 SQIVND (reference sequence).

This clone appeared once. The chain recombines TRBV18 with TRBJ1-1; tentatively, D is TRBD1 (6 bases). Germline CDR1 is KGHSH and CDR2 is LQKENI. V dropped 6 bases and J dropped 3 bases, with 14 bases sitting between them. The CDR3 loop spans 14 amino acids. The CDR3 coding sequence is TGTGCCAGCTCCCAGGGGCAGGGGCACACTGAAGCTTTCTTT. Translating it yields CASSQGQGHTEAFF.

This clone is medium-sized within its sample. V is TRBV11-3 and J is TRBJ2-6; D remains ambiguous. Germline V gives CDR1 SGHNT, CDR2 YENEEA. The CDR3 sequence is 16 residues long. The V end lost 3 bases, the J end lost 2 bases, and 11 bases lay between the germline ends. The CDR3: CASSLSRNAGANVLTF. The CDR3 region has the DNA TGTGCCAGCAGCTTGTCCAGGAACGCTGGGGCCAACGTCCTGACTTTC. The entire variable domain, with the rest obtained from reference TRBV11-3 and TRBJ2-6, is as follows: EAGVVQSPRYKIIEKKQPVAFWCNPISGHNTLYWYLQNLGQGPELLIRYENEEAVDDSQLPKDRFSAERLKGVDSTLKIQPAELGDSAVYLCASSLSRNAGANVLTFGAGSRLTVL.

The chain combines TRBV19 with TRBJ1-3, with 7 bases fitting TRBD1. This CDR3 has 15 amino acids. J was trimmed by 4 bases and V by 5 bases; bases with no gene match: 8. CDR1 LNHDA and CDR2 SQIVND come from the germline V gene (reference sequence). CDR3 amino acids: CASSGTGVSGNTIYF. The CDR3, as DNA: TGTGCCAGTAGTGGAACAGGGGTTTCAGGAAACACCATATATTTT.

The chain uses TRBV11-3 and TRBJ2-1; 9 nucleotides line up with TRBD2. V shed 4 bases, J shed 10 bases, and the junction held 11 bases outside the gene matches. This CDR3 has 15 residues. Germline CDR1 and CDR2: SGHNT and YENEEA. CDR3: CASSSLAGPMGEQFF. The CDR3 coding sequence is TGTGCCAGCAGCTCCCTAGCGGGACCTATGGGGGAGCAGTTCTTC.

The rearrangement links TRBV11-3 to TRBJ1-4; D may be TRBD1 (6 bases). V lost 0 bases, J lost 0 bases, and 20 bases lay in between. This CDR3 contains 20 residues. Germline CDR1 is SGHNT and CDR2 is YENEEA. For the CDR3, the DNA is TGTGCCAGCAGCTTAGAGCCTAGACGCGGGGGGGGCTCAACTAATGAAAAACTGTTTTTT. Translation: CASSLEPRRGGGSTNEKLFF. The full variable domain, in which reference TRBV11-3 and TRBJ1-4 provide the parts outside the CDR3, is EAGVVQSPRYKIIEKKQPVAFWCNPISGHNTLYWYLQNLGQGPELLIRYENEEAVDDSQLPKDRFSAERLKGVDSTLKIQPAELGDSAVYLCASSLEPRRGGGSTNEKLFFGSGTQLSVL.

The J gene is TRBJ2-1, the V gene TRBV11-3, with TRBD2 matching 8 bases. Germline V lookup: CDR1 SGHNT, CDR2 YENEEA. The CDR3 contains 16 residues. V dropped 6 bases and J dropped 7; count of bases not matched to a gene: 14. The CDR3: CASRRTGGNILNEQFF. For the CDR3, the DNA is TGTGCCAGCAGAAGGACGGGGGGGAACATTTTGAATGAGCAGTTCTTC.

By share, this clone ranks as medium-sized. The rearrangement uses TRBV11-3 and TRBJ2-2; 7 bases align to TRBD2. The J segment lost 6 bases and the V segment lost 3 bases, leaving 7 bases of the junction unmatched. The CDR3 is made up of 15 amino acids. Germline V lookup: CDR1 SGHNT, CDR2 YENEEA. CDR3 sequence (DNA): TGTGCCAGCAGCTTGGCCGGGGGGTTTGCCGGGGAGCTGTTTTTT. As protein: CASSLAGGFAGELFF.

This clone was observed a handful of times. The CDR3 nucleotides read TGTGCCAGCAGCGCTCAGGGGGCAGGGGGCTACGAGCAGTACTTC. Translation: CASSAQGAGGYEQYF. The V call is TRBV9, the J call TRBJ2-7; 8 bases align to TRBD1. J gave up 3 bases and V 3 bases, and 8 bases lay outside the gene matches. Per the germline V gene, CDR1 is SGDLS and CDR2 is YYNGEE. The CDR3 runs to 15 residues. The full variable domain, completed using reference TRBV9 and TRBJ2-7, is DSGVTQTPKHLITATGQRVTLRCSPRSGDLSVYWYQQSLDQGLQFLIQYYNGEERAKGNILERFSAQQFPDLHSELNLSSLELGDSALYFCASSAQGAGGYEQYFGPGTRLTVT.

This clone is medium-sized by share. V and J are TRBV11-3 and TRBJ2-7; 7 nucleotides align to TRBD1. The V gene end was trimmed by 7 bases and the J gene end by 3 bases; junction bases not matched to a gene: 12. Germline values: CDR1 SGHNT, CDR2 YENEEA. This CDR3 is built from 15 residues. The CDR3 DNA follows: TGTGCCAGCAACCCTGGAGACAGGGTGCACTACGAGCAGTACTTC. It translates to CASNPGDRVHYEQYF.

J is TRBJ2-1 and V is TRBV11-3; perhaps TRBD1 as D (5 bases). This CDR3 is built from 16 residues. Germline V lookup: CDR1 SGHNT, CDR2 YENEEA. Trimming cost V 3 bases and J 0 bases, with 12 bases left between them. The CDR3 loop is CASSLAGMSSYNEQFF. The CDR3 DNA sequence: TGTGCCAGCAGCTTGGCAGGGATGAGCTCCTACAATGAGCAGTTCTTC. The full variable domain, in which reference TRBV11-3 and TRBJ2-1 provide the parts outside the CDR3, is EAGVVQSPRYKIIEKKQPVAFWCNPISGHNTLYWYLQNLGQGPELLIRYENEEAVDDSQLPKDRFSAERLKGVDSTLKIQPAELGDSAVYLCASSLAGMSSYNEQFFGPGTRLTVL.